A single sample is the source of the 26 T cell receptor beta chains below, sequenced in a study of shared clonotypes between healthy human individuals. Clones were read by immunoSEQ multiplex PCR, and TCRdb kept only the in-frame ones, dropping some. The table shows some 2.3 million clones, with 90% to 95% occurring only once. Sequencing was done on a sample of naive CD4+ T cells from PBMCs. This sample's subset: CD45RA+ positively selected. These TCRs come from a man between 18 and 35 years old in good health. Some clones in this sample may be carry-over from other donors' samples.

This chain connects TRBV7-2 to TRBJ2-1; 8 positions agree with TRBD2. V was clipped by 7 bases and J by 3 bases; unmatched bases: 14. This CDR3 is 17 amino acids long. The V gene's germline CDR1 is SGHTA and CDR2 FQGNSA. The CDR3 sequence is CASNNGPGGLGYNEQFF. The CDR3 DNA follows: TGTGCCAGCAACAATGGCCCGGGAGGGCTTGGCTACAATGAGCAGTTCTTC.

The chain joins TRBV5-6 to TRBJ2-6; TRBD2 aligns across 8 bases. The ends lost 1 base at V and 4 bases at J; junction bases unmatched: 10. Germline V gene sequence: CDR1 SGHDT, CDR2 YYEEEE. CDR3 size: 18 residues. The CDR3 nucleotides read TGTGCCAGCAGCTTGTACCAGCGGGAGTTCTTCGGGGCCAACGTCCTGACTTTC. It codes for CASSLYQREFFGANVLTF.

The chain uses TRBV2 and TRBJ2-5; 12 bases line up with TRBD2. The CDR3 has 16 residues. The V gene end was trimmed by 7 bases and the J gene end by 5 bases; junction bases not matched to a gene: 11. Germline V lookup: CDR1 SNHLY, CDR2 FYNNEI. This CDR3 reads CASTQLAGGGRETQYF. The CDR3 DNA is TGTGCCAGCACCCAACTAGCGGGAGGTGGAAGGGAGACCCAGTACTTC.

V and J are TRBV18 and TRBJ2-1, with 10 bases aligning to TRBD2. Germline V lookup: CDR1 KGHSH, CDR2 LQKENI. V shed 2 bases and J 15 bases; nucleotides not matched to a gene: 10. The CDR3 is 14 residues long. The CDR3 region has the DNA TGTGCCAGCTCACCAGGACTAGCGGAGGGGATTGGGTTCTTC. Residues: CASSPGLAEGIGFF.

The CDR3 is CASSPRGWDRVSYEQYF. As DNA, the CDR3 is TGTGCCAGCAGCCCTAGGGGATGGGACAGAGTCTCCTACGAGCAGTACTTC. The rearrangement joins TRBV28 to TRBJ2-7; 7 positions match TRBD1. The CDR3 sequence is 17 residues long. V lost 6 bases and J lost 0; bases outside the gene matches: 14. The V gene's germline CDR1 is MDHEN and CDR2 SYDVKM.

J is TRBJ2-2 and V is TRBV28; D uncertain. Trimming left V 4 bases short and J 5 bases short, with 8 bases between. The CDR3 totals 13 residues. Germline loops: CDR1 MDHEN, CDR2 SYDVKM. Written as DNA, the CDR3 is TGTGCCAGCAGTTATGGGGATACCGGGGAGCTGTTTTTT. Translating it yields CASSYGDTGELFF.

The rearrangement joins TRBV6-1 to TRBJ2-2; D not certain. V gave up 4 bases and J gave up 2 bases, with 8 bases separating them. Germline CDR1 and CDR2: MNHNS and SASEGT. The CDR3 has 14 residues. The CDR3 DNA is TGTGCCAGCAGTGTGGAACTCAACACCGGGGAGCTGTTTTTT. Encoded protein: CASSVELNTGELFF.

The V and J genes are TRBV4-2 and TRBJ1-4, with D maybe TRBD1 (5 bases). The CDR3 length is 14 residues. In germline, CDR1 is LGHNA, CDR2 YNFKEQ. V gave up 3 bases and J gave up 6 bases, with 11 bases separating them. In DNA form, the CDR3 reads TGTGCCAGCAGCCAGAAAGGGGATGATGAAAAACTGTTTTTT. It encodes CASSQKGDDEKLFF.

A word on this clone: Different DNA sequences within this sample yield the same CDR3. CDR3 sequence reads: CASSPGTGAYEQYF. The CDR3 nucleotides are TGTGCCAGCAGCCCCGGGACAGGGGCTTACGAGCAGTACTTC. This sequence joins TRBV2 and TRBJ2-7, with 10 positions matching TRBD1. Germline CDR1 is SNHLY and CDR2 is FYNNEI. V lost 6 bases and J lost 4; bases outside the gene matches: 6. The CDR3 has 14 amino acids.

This chain links TRBV2 with TRBJ1-1; a possible D gene is TRBD1 (5 bases). With 0 bases removed from V and 5 bases from J, the gap between germline ends came to 13 bases. The CDR3 is 15 residues long. In germline, CDR1 is SNHLY, CDR2 FYNNEI. Here the CDR3 reads CASSEARWEGTEAFF. The CDR3 region has the DNA TGTGCCAGCAGTGAAGCGCGGTGGGAGGGGACTGAAGCTTTCTTT.

This chain uses TRBV2 with TRBJ1-1; the D gene is possibly TRBD1 (6 bases). CDR3 length: 14 residues. Germline V gene data show CDR1 as SNHLY and CDR2 as FYNNEI. With 7 bases removed from V and 1 base from J, the gap between germline ends came to 13 bases. The CDR3 nucleotides are TGTGCCAGCACCCCAATGGGACAGAACACTGAAGCTTTCTTT. Protein product: CASTPMGQNTEAFF.

The genes are TRBV29-1 and TRBJ1-5, with D possibly matching TRBD1 (5 bases). The CDR3 runs to 13 residues. The V end was cut by 5 bases, the J end by 6 bases, with 14 bases between. Germline CDR1 SQVTM, CDR2 ANQGSEA. CDR3 in DNA: TGCAGCGTTAATACAGGCTCAGGTCAGCCCCAGCATTTT. Translation: CSVNTGSGQPQHF.

The J gene is TRBJ2-3, the V gene TRBV28; TRBD2 aligns across 7 bases. CDR1 and CDR2 (germline): MDHEN, SYDVKM. V lost 3 bases to trimming and J lost 0 bases; unmatched junction nucleotides: 12. The CDR3 totals 18 residues. The CDR3 here is CASSFSPSGRLSTDTQYF. The DNA of the CDR3 is TGTGCCAGCAGTTTTAGCCCTAGCGGCCGCCTTAGCACAGATACGCAGTATTTT. Using reference TRBV28 and TRBJ2-3 for the parts outside the CDR3, the full variable domain is DVKVTQSSRYLVKRTGEKVFLECVQDMDHENMFWYRQDPGLGLRLIYFSYDVKMKEKGDIPEGYSVSREKKERFSLILESASTNQTSMYLCASSFSPSGRLSTDTQYFGPGTRLTVL.

J is TRBJ2-7 and V is TRBV9, with 8 positions matching TRBD1. V lost 3 bases and J lost 2; bases outside the gene matches: 4. Per germline, CDR1 SGDLS and CDR2 YYNGEE. This CDR3 region has 14 residues. The chain's CDR3 is CASSGRQGPYEQYF. The CDR3 DNA follows: TGTGCCAGCAGCGGACGACAGGGGCCCTACGAGCAGTACTTC.

The V call is TRBV5-1, the J call TRBJ2-2; 13 bases fit TRBD2. CDR1 and CDR2 (germline): SGHRS, YFSETQ. The CDR3 length is 19 residues. V shed 2 bases and J 4 bases; nucleotides not matched to a gene: 11. The CDR3 protein is CASSFLGLAGDSITGELFF. The CDR3 nucleotides read TGCGCCAGCAGCTTCCTTGGACTAGCGGGAGATTCGATCACCGGGGAGCTGTTTTTT.

This chain connects TRBV15 to TRBJ1-2; D is possibly TRBD1 (5 bases). Deletions cut 0 bases from V and 4 bases from J, with 15 bases between. The length of the CDR3 is 16 residues. Germline V gene sequence: CDR1 LNHNV, CDR2 YYDKDF (reference sequence). The DNA of the CDR3 is TGTGCCACCAGCAGAGACGAATCCCTTGGGGGCTATGGCTACACCTTC. Translated: CATSRDESLGGYGYTF. The variable domain in full, with the rest retrieved from reference TRBV15 and TRBJ1-2, is DAMVIQNPRYQVTQFGKPVTLSCSQTLNHNVMYWYQQKSSQAPKLLFHYYDKDFNNEADTPDNFQSRRPNTSFCFLDIRSPGLGDTAMYLCATSRDESLGGYGYTFGSGTRLTVV.

This clone was picked up one time. The same CDR3 arises from other DNA sequences in this sample as well. V is TRBV7-2 and J is TRBJ2-5, with D hard to call. CDR3 length: 13 residues. The germline CDR1 and CDR2 sequences are SGHTA and FQGNSA. V lost 1 base to trimming and J lost 4 bases, with 7 bases between them. CDR3 region: CASSLVLGETQYF. In DNA form, the CDR3 reads TGTGCCAGCAGCTTAGTACTTGGAGAGACCCAGTACTTC. Combining the CDR3 with reference TRBV7-2 and TRBJ2-5 gives the whole variable domain GAGVSQSPSNKVTEKGKDVELRCDPISGHTALYWYRQSLGQGLEFLIYFQGNSAPDKSGLPSDRFSAERTGGSVSTLTIQRTQQEDSAVYLCASSLVLGETQYFGPGTRLLVL.

This sequence joins TRBV7-3 and TRBJ1-1; perhaps TRBD1 as D (5 bases). Looked up from germline, CDR1 is SGHTA and CDR2 is FQGTGA. The CDR3 has 13 amino acids. V was pared by 6 bases and J by 0 bases, with 8 bases between. As DNA, the CDR3 is TGTGCCAGCAGGGAGGGGTTGAACACTGAAGCTTTCTTT. Amino acid sequence: CASREGLNTEAFF.

The chain recombines TRBV9 with TRBJ1-4; 7 bases are a match to TRBD1. The CDR3 extends over 15 amino acids. With V trimmed by 1 base and J by 5 bases, 5 bases remained unmatched. The V gene's germline CDR1 is SGDLS and CDR2 YYNGEE. In DNA, the CDR3 is TGTGCCAGCAGCGTACGGACAGGCCGCAATGAAAAACTGTTTTTT. Its translation is CASSVRTGRNEKLFF.

This chain links TRBV5-5 with TRBJ2-7, with 8 nucleotides matching TRBD2. The CDR3 is 15 residues long. Per germline, CDR1 SGHKS and CDR2 YYEKEE (reference sequence). The junction had 3 bases not matched to a gene; V was cut back by 0 bases and J by 1 base. CDR3 protein: CASSLAGTSSYEQYF. In DNA form, the CDR3 reads TGTGCCAGCAGCTTGGCCGGGACTAGTTCCTACGAGCAGTACTTC.

The rearrangement uses TRBV11-3 and TRBJ2-1; 7 bases line up with TRBD1. Trimming took 5 bases from V and 3 from J; bases not matched to a gene: 7. This CDR3 has 15 amino acids. The germline gives CDR1 SGHNT, CDR2 YENEEA. CDR3 region: CASSQGRQGYNEQFF. The CDR3 DNA is TGTGCCAGCAGCCAAGGCCGACAGGGCTACAATGAGCAGTTCTTC.

The gene calls are TRBV18 and TRBJ2-3; D may match TRBD1 or TRBD2 (7 bases each). In germline, CDR1 is KGHSH, CDR2 LQKENI. This CDR3 has 16 amino acids. The V and J ends lost 3 bases and 3 bases respectively, with 16 bases between them. The CDR3 reads CASSPFDREGTDTQYF. CDR3 sequence (DNA): TGTGCCAGCTCACCGTTCGACAGGGAGGGAACAGATACGCAGTATTTT.

The V gene is TRBV28, the J gene TRBJ2-7; no firm D call. Germline V CDR1 and CDR2: MDHEN, SYDVKM. The CDR3 covers 13 residues. Trimming stripped 5 bases from V and 3 bases from J, with 11 bases between. The CDR3, as DNA: TGTGCCAGCAGTCTCCAACCGGTCTACGAGCAGTACTTC. Translation: CASSLQPVYEQYF.

J is TRBJ2-1 and V is TRBV7-9; the D gene is possibly TRBD2 (5 bases). CDR1 and CDR2 (germline): SEHNR, FQNEAQ (reference sequence). The V and J ends lost 3 bases and 6 bases respectively, with 12 bases between them. This CDR3 has 14 amino acids. In DNA, the CDR3 is TGTGCCAGCAGCTTCCTTTCTAGCCCCAATGAGCAGTTCTTC. This gives the protein CASSFLSSPNEQFF. The whole variable domain, filled in from reference TRBV7-9 and TRBJ2-1, reads DTGVSQNPRHKITKRGQNVTFRCDPISEHNRLYWYRQTLGQGPEFLTYFQNEAQLEKSRLLSDRFSAERPKGSFSTLEIQRTEQGDSAMYLCASSFLSSPNEQFFGPGTRLTVL.

The chain carries TRBV2 and TRBJ2-3; 11 positions agree with TRBD2. The CDR3 consists of 15 residues. J was trimmed by 3 bases and V by 6 bases; bases with no gene match: 5. CDR1 and CDR2 from the germline V gene are SNHLY and FYNNEI. As DNA, the CDR3 is TGTGCCAGCAGGGTGGGACTAGCGGATACAGATACGCAGTATTTT. Translating gives CASRVGLADTDTQYF.

The chain is built from TRBV13 and TRBJ2-3; 9 positions agree with TRBD2. CDR3 length: 16 residues. V dropped 6 bases and J dropped 2; count of bases not matched to a gene: 9. Germline V CDR1 and CDR2: PRHDT, FYEKMQ (reference sequence). This CDR3 reads CASRSETSGSTDTQYF. CDR3 coding DNA: TGTGCCAGCAGATCGGAGACTAGCGGTTCCACAGATACGCAGTATTTT.